One T cell receptor beta chain is described in this entry. Participants spanned ages 18 to 89 years and resided in some 22 US areas. Clinical histories supplied by participants themselves formed the basis of cohort assignment. This sample was included in a study of blood T cell repertoires in COVID-19. Study-level background: Sample material is recorded as cDNA or gDNA derived from T cells, B-cell-depleted T cells, or PBMCs.

How the authors handled the data: Reference gene primer amplification in the assay estimated nucleated cell counts. Produced via immunoSEQ multiplex PCR; TCRdb's table is partial and in-frame only. The DNA was the basis for D and trimming; V, J and clone size are from that table. The profile shows about 330,000 clones, 80% to 90% of them singletons. Sequenced sample: PBMCs or T cells enriched from blood (not recorded which). The TCR originated in a woman aged 25 to 45 who had recovered from COVID-19.

The CDR3 loop is CASSLRQGPYNQPQHF. CDR3 nucleotide sequence: TGTGCCAGCAGCTTGCGGCAGGGTCCCTACAATCAGCCCCAGCATTTT. The rearrangement uses TRBV11-3 and TRBJ1-5; a possible D gene is TRBD1 (5 bases). CDR3 size: 16 residues. CDR1 and CDR2 from the germline V gene are SGHNT and YENEEA. Trimming took 3 bases from V and 3 from J, leaving 15 bases between them.